These T cell receptor beta chains were read from a single sample in a study of spatial heterogeneity in lung cancer. MiXCR, applied by TCRdb to the 5' RACE reads, yields one record per CDR3 protein. The profile shows some 83,000 distinct CDR3 sequences, approximately 18% of them singletons. The sequences come from PBMCs, collected at surgery. These receptors were obtained from a male donor with early-stage non-small cell lung cancer. The CDR3 runs from the conserved cysteine through the conserved F or W. The order of the fields is D gene, V gene, J gene, clone size, CDR3 protein, CDR3 DNA. D genes are given only for firm matches. Size values are once, few and many counts, or a class for expanded clones, and some rows have none.

D gene: NA
V gene: TRBV12-3/TRBV12-4
J gene: TRBJ1-1
clone size: NA
CDR3 protein: CASSLGRKGTEAFF
CDR3 DNA: TGTGCCAGCAGTTTAGGGAGGAAGGGAACTGAAGCTTTCTTT

D gene: NA
V gene: TRBV5-1
J gene: TRBJ2-5
clone size: NA
CDR3 protein: CASSLGREYGETQYF
CDR3 DNA: TGCGCCAGCAGCTTGGGCAGGGAGTATGGAGAGACCCAGTACTTC

D gene: NA
V gene: TRBV28
J gene: TRBJ2-3
clone size: few
CDR3 protein: CASSSAATVLDTQYF
CDR3 DNA: TGTGCCAGCAGCTCCGCGGCGACAGTGTTGGATACGCAGTATTTT

D gene: TRBD1
V gene: TRBV12-3/TRBV12-4
J gene: TRBJ2-3
clone size: large
CDR3 protein: CASSSFRQGAGTDTQYF
CDR3 DNA: TGTGCCAGCAGTTCCTTCAGACAGGGGGCGGGCACAGATACGCAGTATTTT

D gene: TRBD1
V gene: TRBV20-1
J gene: TRBJ1-2
clone size: few
CDR3 protein: CSARDRDRVTF
CDR3 DNA: TGCAGTGCTAGGGACCGGGACAGGGTCACCTTC

D gene: TRBD2
V gene: TRBV5-1
J gene: TRBJ2-7
clone size: many
CDR3 protein: CASSLVLAGEYEQYF
CDR3 DNA: TGCGCCAGCAGCTTGGTTCTAGCGGGAGAGTACGAGCAGTACTTC

D gene: NA
V gene: TRBV19
J gene: TRBJ2-5
clone size: few
CDR3 protein: CASSIRDQETQYF
CDR3 DNA: TGTGCCAGTAGTATAAGGGACCAAGAGACCCAGTACTTC

D gene: NA
V gene: TRBV11-3
J gene: TRBJ2-1
clone size: NA
CDR3 protein: CASSLGHPGLRDNEQFF
CDR3 DNA: TGTGCCAGCAGCCTAGGACATCCCGGTCTGCGAGACAATGAGCAGTTCTTC

D gene: NA
V gene: TRBV9
J gene: TRBJ1-6
clone size: NA
CDR3 protein: CASSVSASAVDSPLHF
CDR3 DNA: TGTGCCAGCAGCGTAAGTGCCTCCGCCGTGGATTCACCCCTCCACTTT

D gene: TRBD2
V gene: TRBV5-8
J gene: TRBJ2-7
clone size: NA
CDR3 protein: CASRRGLASYEQYF
CDR3 DNA: TGTGCCAGCAGGCGGGGACTAGCCTCCTACGAGCAGTACTTC

D gene: NA
V gene: TRBV5-1
J gene: TRBJ2-3
clone size: few
CDR3 protein: CASSLAIGSSRYF
CDR3 DNA: TGCGCCAGCAGCTTGGCCATCGGTAGCTCAAGGTATTTT

D gene: NA
V gene: TRBV11-2
J gene: TRBJ2-6
clone size: NA
CDR3 protein: CASSLDHSAANVLTF
CDR3 DNA: TGTGCCAGCAGCTTAGATCACAGTGCGGCCAACGTCCTGACTTTC

D gene: NA
V gene: TRBV29-1
J gene: TRBJ2-7
clone size: many
CDR3 protein: CSVHTGYEQYF
CDR3 DNA: TGCAGCGTCCACACAGGGTACGAGCAGTACTTC

D gene: NA
V gene: TRBV7-2
J gene: TRBJ2-7
clone size: NA
CDR3 protein: CASSPTPMGEQYF
CDR3 DNA: TGTGCCAGCAGCCCAACCCCGATGGGCGAGCAGTACTTC

D gene: TRBD2
V gene: TRBV9
J gene: TRBJ2-3
clone size: few
CDR3 protein: CASSGLAGGEADTQYF
CDR3 DNA: TGTGCCAGCAGCGGGTTAGCGGGAGGGGAGGCAGATACGCAGTATTTT

D gene: NA
V gene: TRBV2
J gene: TRBJ1-4
clone size: NA
CDR3 protein: CASSLQSAAGEKLFF
CDR3 DNA: TGTGCCAGCAGCCTCCAATCGGCCGCGGGGGAAAAACTGTTTTTT

D gene: TRBD1
V gene: TRBV5-5
J gene: TRBJ2-7
clone size: few
CDR3 protein: CASSLSTGVHHEQYF
CDR3 DNA: TGTGCCAGCAGCTTGAGCACAGGGGTGCACCACGAGCAGTACTTC

D gene: NA
V gene: TRBV7-6
J gene: TRBJ2-2
clone size: few
CDR3 protein: CASSLQGNTGELFF
CDR3 DNA: TGTGCCAGCAGCTTGCAGGGGAACACCGGGGAGCTGTTTTTT

D gene: TRBD1
V gene: TRBV11-1
J gene: TRBJ1-5
clone size: NA
CDR3 protein: CASSLTGRNQPQHF
CDR3 DNA: TGTGCCAGCAGCTTGACAGGGCGCAATCAGCCCCAGCATTTT

D gene: NA
V gene: TRBV5-1
J gene: TRBJ2-3
clone size: few
CDR3 protein: CASSSQGTTSTDTQYF
CDR3 DNA: TGCGCCAGCAGCTCCCAGGGGACCACTAGCACAGATACGCAGTATTTT

D gene: TRBD1
V gene: TRBV29-1
J gene: TRBJ1-1
clone size: many
CDR3 protein: CSVRQGALNTEAFF
CDR3 DNA: TGCAGCGTTAGACAGGGGGCCCTGAACACTGAAGCTTTCTTT

D gene: NA
V gene: TRBV3-1
J gene: TRBJ1-3
clone size: once
CDR3 protein: CASSQGPGNTIYF
CDR3 DNA: TGTGCCAGCAGCCAAGGACCTGGAAACACCATATATTTT

D gene: TRBD1
V gene: TRBV12-3/TRBV12-4
J gene: TRBJ1-5
clone size: NA
CDR3 protein: CASRKQGSSNQPQHF
CDR3 DNA: TGTGCCAGCAGGAAACAGGGGTCCTCCAATCAGCCCCAGCATTTT

D gene: NA
V gene: TRBV14
J gene: TRBJ2-3
clone size: few
CDR3 protein: CASSQSPDTQYF
CDR3 DNA: TGTGCCAGCAGCCAATCCCCAGATACGCAGTATTTT

D gene: NA
V gene: TRBV11-2
J gene: TRBJ1-2
clone size: NA
CDR3 protein: CASSHERNGYTF
CDR3 DNA: TGTGCCAGCAGCCATGAACGGAATGGCTACACCTTC

D gene: NA
V gene: TRBV20-1
J gene: TRBJ2-5
clone size: few
CDR3 protein: CSAYALGGAEETQYF
CDR3 DNA: TGCAGTGCTTACGCCCTGGGGGGGGCTGAAGAGACCCAGTACTTC

D gene: NA
V gene: TRBV3-1
J gene: TRBJ2-2
clone size: NA
CDR3 protein: CASSGLNTGELFF
CDR3 DNA: TGTGCCAGCAGCGGGCTGAACACCGGGGAGCTGTTTTTT

D gene: NA
V gene: TRBV5-6
J gene: TRBJ1-4
clone size: few
CDR3 protein: CASSLSVRTAQRLFF
CDR3 DNA: TGTGCCAGCAGCTTGTCGGTCCGGACGGCTCAGCGACTGTTTTTT

D gene: TRBD2
V gene: TRBV6-2/TRBV6-3
J gene: TRBJ2-6
clone size: few
CDR3 protein: CASSSSIAGGNSGANVLTF
CDR3 DNA: TGTGCCAGCAGTTCCTCCATAGCGGGAGGAAACTCTGGGGCCAACGTCCTGACTTTC

D gene: NA
V gene: TRBV3-1
J gene: TRBJ1-1
clone size: many
CDR3 protein: CASSFRDREAFF
CDR3 DNA: TGTGCCAGCAGCTTTAGGGATCGGGAAGCTTTCTTT

D gene: TRBD1
V gene: TRBV6-2/TRBV6-3
J gene: TRBJ1-3
clone size: few
CDR3 protein: CASGRQGSGNTIYF
CDR3 DNA: TGTGCCAGCGGGAGACAGGGATCTGGAAACACCATATATTTT

D gene: NA
V gene: TRBV12-3/TRBV12-4
J gene: TRBJ2-1
clone size: many
CDR3 protein: CASSLGGSSYNEQFF
CDR3 DNA: TGTGCCAGCAGCTTGGGCGGAAGCTCCTACAATGAGCAGTTCTTC

D gene: TRBD2
V gene: TRBV4-2
J gene: TRBJ2-3
clone size: few
CDR3 protein: CASSSVAGGTDTQYF
CDR3 DNA: TGTGCCAGCAGCTCCGTTGCGGGGGGCACAGATACGCAGTATTTT

D gene: TRBD1
V gene: TRBV5-1
J gene: TRBJ2-7
clone size: NA
CDR3 protein: CASSPQGPSYEQYF
CDR3 DNA: TGCGCCAGCAGCCCACAGGGGCCCTCCTACGAGCAGTACTTC

D gene: TRBD1
V gene: TRBV6-1
J gene: TRBJ2-7
clone size: NA
CDR3 protein: CASSSPGQGFYEQYF
CDR3 DNA: TGTGCCAGTTCGTCGCCGGGACAGGGCTTCTACGAGCAGTACTTC

D gene: NA
V gene: TRBV27
J gene: TRBJ2-1
clone size: few
CDR3 protein: CASSQGVPNEQFF
CDR3 DNA: TGTGCCAGCAGTCAGGGAGTTCCCAATGAGCAGTTCTTC

D gene: NA
V gene: TRBV20-1
J gene: TRBJ2-3
clone size: many
CDR3 protein: CSARDQGVADTQYF
CDR3 DNA: TGCAGTGCTAGAGATCAGGGAGTTGCAGATACGCAGTATTTT

D gene: TRBD1
V gene: TRBV5-1
J gene: TRBJ2-5
clone size: few
CDR3 protein: CASSLGTGGQETQYF
CDR3 DNA: TGCGCCAGCAGCTTGGGGACAGGGGGTCAAGAGACCCAGTACTTC

D gene: TRBD1
V gene: TRBV6-5
J gene: TRBJ1-1
clone size: NA
CDR3 protein: CASSRTGSEAFF
CDR3 DNA: TGTGCCAGCAGTAGGACAGGTTCTGAAGCTTTCTTT

D gene: NA
V gene: TRBV12-3/TRBV12-4
J gene: TRBJ2-5
clone size: NA
CDR3 protein: CASSPHPGGETQYF
CDR3 DNA: TGTGCCAGCAGTCCCCACCCGGGCGGGGAGACCCAGTACTTC

D gene: TRBD2
V gene: TRBV5-1
J gene: TRBJ2-5
clone size: many
CDR3 protein: CASSRVSGSGETQYF
CDR3 DNA: TGCGCCAGCAGCAGGGTTAGCGGGAGCGGGGAGACCCAGTACTTC

D gene: NA
V gene: TRBV20-1
J gene: TRBJ1-3
clone size: NA
CDR3 protein: CSARETQSSGNTIYF
CDR3 DNA: TGCAGTGCTAGGGAAACACAGAGCTCTGGAAACACCATATATTTT

D gene: NA
V gene: TRBV9
J gene: TRBJ2-5
clone size: NA
CDR3 protein: CASSTGHSEETQYF
CDR3 DNA: TGTGCCAGCAGCACCGGACACTCAGAGGAGACCCAGTACTTC

D gene: TRBD1
V gene: TRBV5-1
J gene: TRBJ2-1
clone size: NA
CDR3 protein: CASSLRDRGILVTYNEQFF
CDR3 DNA: TGCGCCAGCAGCCTCCGGGACAGGGGGATCTTGGTTACCTACAATGAGCAGTTCTTC

D gene: TRBD2
V gene: TRBV7-7
J gene: TRBJ2-1
clone size: NA
CDR3 protein: CASSLEGGLAAYNEQFF
CDR3 DNA: TGTGCTAGCAGCTTAGAGGGGGGACTAGCGGCCTACAATGAGCAGTTCTTC

D gene: NA
V gene: TRBV9
J gene: TRBJ1-1
clone size: NA
CDR3 protein: CASSADLRGRAEAFF
CDR3 DNA: TGTGCCAGCAGCGCCGACCTCAGGGGAAGGGCTGAAGCTTTCTTT

D gene: TRBD2
V gene: TRBV2
J gene: TRBJ2-3
clone size: few
CDR3 protein: CASSAGTSLTDTQYF
CDR3 DNA: TGTGCCAGCAGTGCCGGGACTAGCCTCACAGATACGCAGTATTTT

D gene: NA
V gene: TRBV6-5
J gene: TRBJ1-4
clone size: few
CDR3 protein: CASKRQPNEKLFF
CDR3 DNA: TGTGCCAGCAAGAGACAGCCTAATGAAAAACTGTTTTTT